The present entry profiles one TCR beta chain with its context. Its antigen remains unknown. The people who gave samples were healthy Caucasians from Russia, aged about 6 to 95. PBMCs numbering at least 6 million were isolated per sample. There are 13 residues in the CDR3. Unmatched junction bases numbered 5, after V lost 6 bases and J lost 4 bases. Germline CDR1 and CDR2: DFQATT and SNEGSKA (reference sequence). The data were obtained in a study of blood T cells in healthy people across ages. On the study more broadly: There was about one barcoded beta molecule captured by template switching per two T cells.

Whole-study results and caveats: Diversity estimates from one million T cells were considered underestimates.

A second PCR, run for about 7 to 11 cycles, used a sample-barcoded 5' primer plus a J-beta primer mix. TCRdb reprocessed the 5' RACE reads with MiXCR, giving one entry per CDR3 protein. The data show roughly 800,000 distinct CDR3 sequences, roughly 25% seen once. These data also formed part of another study, on T cells of mothers and their children.

The source material was blood. The receptor's source is a boy younger than 18 in good health. The chain joins TRBV20-1 to TRBJ1-1; 10 bases match TRBD1. The CDR3 is CSARDRGSTEAFF. The CDR3 DNA reads as TGCAGTGCCAGGGACAGGGGAAGCACTGAAGCTTTCTTT.